Shown below are 14 T cell receptor beta chains from a single sample sequenced in a study of blood T cell repertoires in COVID-19. Some clones are missing from TCRdb's copy, which holds only in-frame ones; the method was immunoSEQ multiplex PCR. Of around 300,000 clones detected, approximately 88% appear once; the ten largest clones hold 1.5% to 2%. The sample taken for sequencing was peripheral blood. The receptors come from a woman aged 25 to 39 with COVID-19, enrolled during active disease.

This chain links TRBV3-1 (or the pseudogene TRBV3-2) with TRBJ1-2, with TRBD1 identical over 9 bases. Germline CDR1 LGHDT, CDR2 YNNKEL (reference sequence). V gave up 3 bases and J gave up 2 bases; unmatched junction bases: 4. The CDR3 is made up of 15 amino acids. The CDR3 loop is CASSHRDRENYGYTF. The CDR3 DNA follows: TGTGCCAGCAGCCATAGGGACAGGGAAAACTATGGCTACACCTTC.

The chain combines TRBV2 with TRBJ1-2; 10 bases match TRBD1. There are 13 residues in the CDR3. V trimming: 7 bases; J trimming: 8 bases; junction bases outside the gene matches: 7. Germline CDR1 reads SNHLY; CDR2 reads FYNNEI. CDR3 residues: CASKTGTGEGYTF. DNA of the CDR3: TGTGCCAGCAAAACCGGGACAGGGGAAGGCTACACCTTC.

The J gene is TRBJ2-7, the V gene TRBV5-1, with D perhaps matching TRBD1 (6 bases). CDR1 SGHRS and CDR2 YFSETQ come from the germline V gene. The CDR3 length is 15 residues. Deletions cut 0 bases from V and 0 bases from J, with 10 bases between. The CDR3: CASSLDGTPSYEQYF. The CDR3 DNA reads TGCGCCAGCAGCTTGGACGGGACACCCTCCTACGAGCAGTACTTC.

The V call is TRBV19, the J call TRBJ1-2; TRBD1 might be the D (6 bases). Per germline, CDR1 LNHDA and CDR2 SQIVND (reference sequence). V was trimmed by 8 bases and J by 5 bases, leaving 12 bases between them. The CDR3 is 12 amino acids. The CDR3 loop reads CASEQGLYGYTF. The CDR3 DNA reads as TGTGCCAGTGAACAGGGCCTTTATGGCTACACCTTC.

The rearrangement links TRBV5-4 to TRBJ1-6; D is unclear. The V end was cut by 5 bases, the J end by 5 bases, with 17 bases between. Germline CDR1 and CDR2: SGHNT and YYREEE (reference sequence). The CDR3 consists of 16 residues. DNA for the CDR3: TGTGCCAGCAGTTCCGGCGGGTTGTTGAATAATTCACCCCTCCACTTT. Its protein is CASSSGGLLNNSPLHF.

The chain employs TRBV5-1 and TRBJ1-1, with 9 positions matching TRBD1. Unmatched junction bases numbered 9, after V lost 4 bases and J lost 5 bases. Germline V gene lookup returns CDR1 SGHRS and CDR2 YFSETQ. CDR3 length equals 15 residues. CDR3 DNA sequence: TGCGCCAGCAGCGTCACAGGGGGCGCGGGGACTGAAGCTTTCTTT. Its protein product is CASSVTGGAGTEAFF. The entire variable domain, with the rest obtained from reference TRBV5-1 and TRBJ1-1, is as follows: KAGVTQTPRYLIKTRGQQVTLSCSPISGHRSVSWYQQTPGQGLQFLFEYFSETQRNKGNFPGRFSGRQFSNSRSEMNVSTLELGDSALYLCASSVTGGAGTEAFFGQGTRLTVV.

The chain recombines TRBV5-1 with TRBJ2-7; D is uncertain. This CDR3 has 14 amino acids. Between the trimmed V and J ends, which lost 0 bases and 1 base, there was a span of 8 bases. Germline V lookup: CDR1 SGHRS, CDR2 YFSETQ. The CDR3 DNA is TGCGCCAGCAGCTTGGGTTACAGTTCCTACGAGCAGTACTTC. Translation: CASSLGYSSYEQYF.

The rearrangement joins TRBV4-3 to TRBJ1-1, with 7 bases that match TRBD1. Germline trimming cut 4 bases from V and 0 bases from J; bases unmatched to any gene: 5. Germline CDR1 and CDR2: LGHNA and YSLEER. The CDR3 runs 15 residues. CDR3 sequence: CASSLEQGLNTEAFF. The CDR3 DNA is TGCGCCAGCAGCCTGGAACAGGGGTTGAACACTGAAGCTTTCTTT.

CDR3 nucleotide sequence: TGCGCCAGCGGGGGGGTTTCCTACGAGCAGTACGTC. Protein product: CASGGVSYEQYV. J is TRBJ2-7 and V is TRBV10-2; 7 bases agree with TRBD2. The V segment lost 8 bases and the J segment 1 base; nucleotides outside the gene matches: 2. Germline loops: CDR1 WSHSY, CDR2 SAAADI. This CDR3 has 12 residues.

This clone was recorded only once. The chain carries TRBV6-6 and TRBJ1-1; D unresolved. V dropped 2 bases and J dropped 2 bases, with 12 bases sitting between them. The CDR3 spans 15 residues. The germline gives CDR1 MNHNY, CDR2 SVGAGI (reference sequence). The CDR3 DNA follows: TGTGCCAGCAGTTACCCCGCTAGTCCCAACACTGAAGCTTTCTTT. It is translated as CASSYPASPNTEAFF.

The chain recombines TRBV5-8 with TRBJ1-5; D call uncertain. Germline loops: CDR1 SGHTS, CDR2 YDEGEE. V lost 0 bases and J 5 bases, leaving 3 bases between the germline ends. The CDR3 is 12 residues long. CDR3 bases: TGTGCCAGCAGCTTGGCGTATCAGCCCCAGCATTTT. Translation gives CASSLAYQPQHF.

DNA for the CDR3: TGTGCCAGCAGCGAAGCGGCCAGGGAGACCCAGTACTTC. It codes for CASSEAARETQYF. The rearrangement joins TRBV4-2 to TRBJ2-5; D is perhaps TRBD2 (5 bases). Germline-derived CDR1 and CDR2 are LGHNA and YNFKEQ. V gave up 5 bases and J gave up 5 bases, with 12 bases separating them. CDR3 length: 13 residues.

The CDR3 region is CASRITGDTEAFF. CDR3 in DNA: TGCGCCAGCAGGATTACGGGAGACACTGAAGCTTTCTTT. V is TRBV5-1 and J is TRBJ1-1; no firm D call. The CDR3 totals 13 residues. The V and J ends lost 5 bases and 3 bases respectively, with 11 bases between them. CDR1 is SGHRS, CDR2 YFSETQ, per germline. The whole variable domain, remainder taken from reference TRBV5-1 and TRBJ1-1, is KAGVTQTPRYLIKTRGQQVTLSCSPISGHRSVSWYQQTPGQGLQFLFEYFSETQRNKGNFPGRFSGRQFSNSRSEMNVSTLELGDSALYLCASRITGDTEAFFGQGTRLTVV.

The chain uses TRBV19 and TRBJ1-4; TRBD1 matches at 7 bases. The CDR3 sequence is 15 residues long. Germline CDR1 LNHDA, CDR2 SQIVND (reference sequence). After removal of 5 bases from V and 6 bases from J, the junction contained 9 bases not matched to a gene. CDR3 DNA sequence: TGTGCCAGTAGTCTTACAGGGGTATCCGATGAAAAACTGTTTTTT. As protein: CASSLTGVSDEKLFF.